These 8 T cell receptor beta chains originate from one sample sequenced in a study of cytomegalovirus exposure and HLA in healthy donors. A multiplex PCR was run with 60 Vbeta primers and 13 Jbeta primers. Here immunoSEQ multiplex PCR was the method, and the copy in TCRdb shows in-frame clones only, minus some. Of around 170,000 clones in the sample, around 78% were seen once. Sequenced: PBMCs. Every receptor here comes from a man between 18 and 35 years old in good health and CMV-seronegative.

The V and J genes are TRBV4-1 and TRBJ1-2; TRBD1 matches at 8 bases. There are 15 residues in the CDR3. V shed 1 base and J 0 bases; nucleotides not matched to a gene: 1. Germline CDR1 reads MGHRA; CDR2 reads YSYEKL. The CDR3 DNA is TGCGCCAGCAGCCAAGGGACAGGGCCTAACTATGGCTACACCTTC. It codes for CASSQGTGPNYGYTF.

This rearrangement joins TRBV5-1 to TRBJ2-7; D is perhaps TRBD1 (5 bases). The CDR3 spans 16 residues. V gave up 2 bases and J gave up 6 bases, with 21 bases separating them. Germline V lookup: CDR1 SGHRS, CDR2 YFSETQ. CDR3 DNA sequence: TGCGCCAGCAGCTTTAAGGTTGGTCAGGGCCAGGGCGAGCAGTACTTC. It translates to CASSFKVGQGQGEQYF.

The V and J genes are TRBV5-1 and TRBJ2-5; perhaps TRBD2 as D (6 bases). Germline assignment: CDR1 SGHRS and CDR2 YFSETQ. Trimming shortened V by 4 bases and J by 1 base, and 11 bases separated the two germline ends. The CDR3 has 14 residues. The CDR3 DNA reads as TGCGCCAGCAGCCCGATCGGGAGCCAAGAGACCCAGTACTTC. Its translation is CASSPIGSQETQYF.

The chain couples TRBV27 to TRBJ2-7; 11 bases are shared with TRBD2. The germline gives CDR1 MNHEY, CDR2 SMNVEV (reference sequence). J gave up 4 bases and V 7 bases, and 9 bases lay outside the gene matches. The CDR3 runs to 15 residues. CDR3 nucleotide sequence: TGTGCCAGCACGTCCCTAGCGGGGGGAGGTTACGAGCAGTACTTC. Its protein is CASTSLAGGGYEQYF.

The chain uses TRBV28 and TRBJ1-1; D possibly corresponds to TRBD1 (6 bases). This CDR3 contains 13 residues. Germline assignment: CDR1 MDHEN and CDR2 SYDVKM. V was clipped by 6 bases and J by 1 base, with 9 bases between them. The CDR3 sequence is CASRSDRNTEAFF. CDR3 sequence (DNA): TGTGCCAGCAGATCGGACAGGAACACTGAAGCTTTCTTT.

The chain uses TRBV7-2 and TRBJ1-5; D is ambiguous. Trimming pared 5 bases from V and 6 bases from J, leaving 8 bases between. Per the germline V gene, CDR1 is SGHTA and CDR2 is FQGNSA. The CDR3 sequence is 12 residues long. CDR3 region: CASSLPVQPQHF. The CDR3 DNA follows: TGTGCCAGCAGCCTCCCAGTTCAGCCCCAGCATTTT.

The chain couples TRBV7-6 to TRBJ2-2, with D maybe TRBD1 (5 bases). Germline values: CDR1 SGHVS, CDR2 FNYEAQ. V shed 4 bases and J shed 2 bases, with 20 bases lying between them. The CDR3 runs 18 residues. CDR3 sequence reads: CASSYPGAGQTNTGELFF. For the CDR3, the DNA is TGTGCCAGCAGCTACCCTGGGGCAGGTCAAACCAACACCGGGGAGCTGTTTTTT. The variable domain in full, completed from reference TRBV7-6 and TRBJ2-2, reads GAGVSQSPRYKVTKRGQDVALRCDPISGHVSLYWYRQALGQGPEFLTYFNYEAQQDKSGLPNDRFSAERPEGSISTLTIQRTEQRDSAMYRCASSYPGAGQTNTGELFFGEGSRLTVL.

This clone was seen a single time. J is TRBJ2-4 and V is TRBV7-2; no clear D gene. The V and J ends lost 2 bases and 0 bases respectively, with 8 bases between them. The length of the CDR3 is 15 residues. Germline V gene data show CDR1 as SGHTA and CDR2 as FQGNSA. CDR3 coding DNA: TGTGCCAGCAGCTTAACCCCAGTAGCCAAAAACATTCAGTACTTC. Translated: CASSLTPVAKNIQYF.